This paragraph reports one TCR beta chain. These data originate in a study of blood T cell repertoires in COVID-19. Study-level information: The United States, Italy and Spain provided the acute and convalescent COVID-19 samples. PBMCs, B-cell-depleted T cells, or T cells were the source of the cDNA or gDNA that made up the material.

In the original analysis: Estimation of nucleated cell counts was performed using reference gene primer amplification. Profiled with immunoSEQ multiplex PCR; TCRdb holds only in-frame clones, not every one. D and trimming were read from the DNA, whereas the V and J calls and clone size are those reported in that table. The table lists around 18,000 clones, over 60% of them singletons. Patients from Seattle were sampled longitudinally, starting during active infection. This sequence originates from a man in his sixties or seventies with COVID-19, enrolled during active disease. The sequenced sample was peripheral blood.

In DNA, the CDR3 is TGTGCCAGCAGTCGGGGACAGGCGGCCGGCGAGCAGTACTTC. Translation gives CASSRGQAAGEQYF. The chain couples TRBV27 to TRBJ2-7; TRBD1 aligns across 8 bases. There are 14 residues in the CDR3. Per the germline V gene, CDR1 is MNHEY and CDR2 is SMNVEV (reference sequence). V lost 5 bases, J lost 6 bases, and 9 bases stayed unmatched.